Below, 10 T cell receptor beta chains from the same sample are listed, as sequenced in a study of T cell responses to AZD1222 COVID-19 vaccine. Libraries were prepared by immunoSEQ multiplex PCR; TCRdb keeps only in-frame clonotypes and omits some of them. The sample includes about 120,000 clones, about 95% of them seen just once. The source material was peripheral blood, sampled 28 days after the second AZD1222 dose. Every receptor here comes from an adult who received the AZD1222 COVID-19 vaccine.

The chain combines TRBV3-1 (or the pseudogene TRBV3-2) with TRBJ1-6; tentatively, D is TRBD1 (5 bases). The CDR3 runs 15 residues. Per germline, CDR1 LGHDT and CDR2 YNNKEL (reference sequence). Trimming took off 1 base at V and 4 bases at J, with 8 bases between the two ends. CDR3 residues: CASSQGQLYNSPLHF. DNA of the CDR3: TGTGCCAGCAGCCAAGGACAGCTTTATAATTCACCCCTCCACTTT.

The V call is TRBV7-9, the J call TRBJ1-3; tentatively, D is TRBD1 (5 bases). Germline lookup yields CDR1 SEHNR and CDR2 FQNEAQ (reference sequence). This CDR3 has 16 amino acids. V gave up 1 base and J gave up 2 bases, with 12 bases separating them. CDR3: CASSLVMGDAGNTIYF. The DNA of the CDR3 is TGTGCCAGCAGCTTAGTCATGGGGGATGCTGGAAACACCATATATTTT.

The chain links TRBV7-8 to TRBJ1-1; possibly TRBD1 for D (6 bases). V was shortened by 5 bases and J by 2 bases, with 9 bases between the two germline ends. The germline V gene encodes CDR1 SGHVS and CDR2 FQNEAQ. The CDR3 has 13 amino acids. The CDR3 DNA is TGTGCCAGCAGCACCAGGGGTAACACTGAAGCTTTCTTT. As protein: CASSTRGNTEAFF.

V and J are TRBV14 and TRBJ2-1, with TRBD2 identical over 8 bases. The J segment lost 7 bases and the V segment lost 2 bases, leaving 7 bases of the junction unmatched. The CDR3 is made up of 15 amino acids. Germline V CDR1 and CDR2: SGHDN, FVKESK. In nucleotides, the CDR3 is TGTGCCAGCAGCCAACCCTCCGGGACTAGAAATGAGCAGTTCTTC. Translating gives CASSQPSGTRNEQFF.

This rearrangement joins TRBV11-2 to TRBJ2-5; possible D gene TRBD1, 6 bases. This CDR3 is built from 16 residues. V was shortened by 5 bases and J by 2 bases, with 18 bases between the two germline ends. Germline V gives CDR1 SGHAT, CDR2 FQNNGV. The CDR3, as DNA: TGTGCCAGCAGCCAACGCAGACAGGCGCCGCAAGAGACCCAGTACTTC. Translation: CASSQRRQAPQETQYF. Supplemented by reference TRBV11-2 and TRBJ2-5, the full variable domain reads EAGVAQSPRYKIIEKRQSVAFWCNPISGHATLYWYQQILGQGPKLLIQFQNNGVVDDSQLPKDRFSAERLKGVDSTLKIQPAKLEDSAVYLCASSQRRQAPQETQYFGPGTRLLVL.

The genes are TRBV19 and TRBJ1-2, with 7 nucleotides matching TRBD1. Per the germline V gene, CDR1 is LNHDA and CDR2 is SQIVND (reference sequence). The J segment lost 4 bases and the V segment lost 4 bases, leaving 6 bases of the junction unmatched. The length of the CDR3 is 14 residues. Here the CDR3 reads CASSKGGQFYGYTF. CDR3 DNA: TGTGCCAGTAGTAAAGGGGGCCAGTTCTATGGCTACACCTTC.

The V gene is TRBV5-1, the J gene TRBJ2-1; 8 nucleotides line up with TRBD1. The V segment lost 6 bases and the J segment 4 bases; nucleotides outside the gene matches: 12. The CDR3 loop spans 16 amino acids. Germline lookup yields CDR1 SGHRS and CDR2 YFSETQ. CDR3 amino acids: CASNQGASTRYNEQFF. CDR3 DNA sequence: TGCGCCAGCAACCAGGGGGCGAGTACGCGGTACAATGAGCAGTTCTTC.

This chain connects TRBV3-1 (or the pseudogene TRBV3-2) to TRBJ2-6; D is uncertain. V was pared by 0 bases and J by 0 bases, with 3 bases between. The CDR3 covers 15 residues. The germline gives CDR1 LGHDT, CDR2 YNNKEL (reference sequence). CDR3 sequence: CASSQDFSGANVLTF. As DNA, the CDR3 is TGTGCCAGCAGCCAAGATTTCTCTGGGGCCAACGTCCTGACTTTC.

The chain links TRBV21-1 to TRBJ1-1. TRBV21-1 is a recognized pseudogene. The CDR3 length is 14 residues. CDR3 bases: TGTGCCAGCACTCCCAGGGACGATAACACTGAAGCTTTCTTT. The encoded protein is CASTPRDDNTEAFF.

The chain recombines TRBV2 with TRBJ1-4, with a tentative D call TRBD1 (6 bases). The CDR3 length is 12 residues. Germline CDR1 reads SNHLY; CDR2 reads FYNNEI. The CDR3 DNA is TGTGCGACCCAAGGGGGGGGTGAAAAACTGTTTTTT. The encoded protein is CATQGGGEKLFF.